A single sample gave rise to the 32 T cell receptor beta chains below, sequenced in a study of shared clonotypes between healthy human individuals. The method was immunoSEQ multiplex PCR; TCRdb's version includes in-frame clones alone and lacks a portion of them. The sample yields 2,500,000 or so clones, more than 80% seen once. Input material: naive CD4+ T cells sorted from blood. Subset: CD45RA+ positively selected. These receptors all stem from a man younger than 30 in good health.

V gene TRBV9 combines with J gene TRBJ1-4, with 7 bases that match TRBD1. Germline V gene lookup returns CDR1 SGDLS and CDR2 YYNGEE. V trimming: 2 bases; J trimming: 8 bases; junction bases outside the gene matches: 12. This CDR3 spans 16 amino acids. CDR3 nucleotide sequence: TGTGCCAGCAGCGTCAACCCCGGGACAGTTTACGAAAAACTGTTTTTT. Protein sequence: CASSVNPGTVYEKLFF.

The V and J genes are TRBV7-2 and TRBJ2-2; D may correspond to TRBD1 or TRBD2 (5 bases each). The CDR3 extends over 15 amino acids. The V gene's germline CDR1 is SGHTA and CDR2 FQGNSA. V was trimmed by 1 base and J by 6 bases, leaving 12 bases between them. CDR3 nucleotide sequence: TGTGCCAGCAGCTTAGGATTACGGGGCGCCGGGGAGCTGTTTTTT. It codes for CASSLGLRGAGELFF.

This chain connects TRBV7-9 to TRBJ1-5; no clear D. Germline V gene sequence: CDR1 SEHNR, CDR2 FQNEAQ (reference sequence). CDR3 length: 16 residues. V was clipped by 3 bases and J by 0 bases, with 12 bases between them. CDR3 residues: CASSLSATYSNQPQHF. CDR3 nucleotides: TGTGCCAGCAGCTTGTCAGCTACCTATAGCAATCAGCCCCAGCATTTT.

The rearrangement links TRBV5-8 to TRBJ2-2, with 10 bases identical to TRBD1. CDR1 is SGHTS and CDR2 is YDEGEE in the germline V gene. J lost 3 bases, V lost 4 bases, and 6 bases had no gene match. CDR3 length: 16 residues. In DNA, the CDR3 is TGTGCCAGCAGCCTGTGGACAGGGGGTTACACCGGGGAGCTGTTTTTT. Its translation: CASSLWTGGYTGELFF. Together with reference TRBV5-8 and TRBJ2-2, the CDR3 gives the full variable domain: EAGVTQSPTHLIKTRGQQATLRCSPISGHTSVYWYQQALGLGLQFLLWYDEGEERNRGNFPPRFSGRQFPNYSSELNVNALELEDSALYLCASSLWTGGYTGELFFGEGSRLTVL.

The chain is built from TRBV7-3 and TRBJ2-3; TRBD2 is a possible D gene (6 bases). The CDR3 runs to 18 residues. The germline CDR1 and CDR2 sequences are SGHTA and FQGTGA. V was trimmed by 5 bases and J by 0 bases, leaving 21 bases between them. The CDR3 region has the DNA TGTGCCAGCAGCCAAGAGGGACGGGCTAGCGCCAGCACAGATACGCAGTATTTT. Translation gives CASSQEGRASASTDTQYF.

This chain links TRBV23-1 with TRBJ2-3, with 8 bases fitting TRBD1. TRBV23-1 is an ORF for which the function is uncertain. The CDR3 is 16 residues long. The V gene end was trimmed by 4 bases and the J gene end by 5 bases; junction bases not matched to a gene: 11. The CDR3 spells CASSLEAGGIGDTQYF. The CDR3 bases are TGCGCCAGCAGTCTTGAGGCAGGGGGCATAGGAGATACGCAGTATTTT.

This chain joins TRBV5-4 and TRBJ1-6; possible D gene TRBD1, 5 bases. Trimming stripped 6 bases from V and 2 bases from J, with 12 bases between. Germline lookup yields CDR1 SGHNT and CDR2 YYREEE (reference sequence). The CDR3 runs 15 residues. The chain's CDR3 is CASNAGGPYNSPLHF. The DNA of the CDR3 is TGTGCCAGCAATGCCGGGGGACCCTATAATTCACCCCTCCACTTT.

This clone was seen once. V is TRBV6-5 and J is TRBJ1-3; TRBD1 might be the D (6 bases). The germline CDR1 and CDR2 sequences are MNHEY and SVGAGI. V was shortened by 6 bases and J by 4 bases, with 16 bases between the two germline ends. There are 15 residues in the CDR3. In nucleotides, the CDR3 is TGTGCCAGCAGACCACGATGGGGGCTCGGAAACACCATATATTTT. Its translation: CASRPRWGLGNTIYF.

The CDR3 DNA is TGCGCCAGCAGCCCCGGAGCCCTAGCCGAGAATGAGCAGTTCTTC. Protein sequence: CASSPGALAENEQFF. The chain carries TRBV5-1 and TRBJ2-1; D perhaps matches TRBD2 (5 bases). This CDR3 has 15 residues. V lost 4 bases to trimming and J lost 7 bases, with 18 bases between them. The germline CDR1 and CDR2 sequences are SGHRS and YFSETQ.

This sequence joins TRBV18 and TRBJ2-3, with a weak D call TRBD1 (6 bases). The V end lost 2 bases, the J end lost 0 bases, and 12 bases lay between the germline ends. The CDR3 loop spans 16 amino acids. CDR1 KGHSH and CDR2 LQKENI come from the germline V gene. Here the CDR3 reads CASSPTGSSSTDTQYF. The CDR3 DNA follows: TGTGCCAGCTCACCAACAGGGTCCTCTAGCACAGATACGCAGTATTTT.

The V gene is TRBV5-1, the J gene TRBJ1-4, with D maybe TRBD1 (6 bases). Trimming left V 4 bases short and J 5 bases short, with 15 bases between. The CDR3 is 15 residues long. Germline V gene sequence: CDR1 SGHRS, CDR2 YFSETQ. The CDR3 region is CASSPGRTANEKLFF. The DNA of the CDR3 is TGCGCCAGCAGCCCGGGTCGGACAGCCAATGAAAAACTGTTTTTT.

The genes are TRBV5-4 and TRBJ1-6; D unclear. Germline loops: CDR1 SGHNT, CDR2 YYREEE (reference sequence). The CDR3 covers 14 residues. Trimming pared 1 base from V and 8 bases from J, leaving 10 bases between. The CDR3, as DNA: TGTGCCAGCAGCTTGACAATGACGGATTCACCCCTCCACTTT. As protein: CASSLTMTDSPLHF.

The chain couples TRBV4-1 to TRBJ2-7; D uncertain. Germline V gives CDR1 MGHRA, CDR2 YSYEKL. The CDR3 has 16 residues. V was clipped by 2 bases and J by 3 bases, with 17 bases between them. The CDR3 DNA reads TGCGCCAGCAGCCAAAATCTTATCGGAAACTTCTACGAGCAGTACTTC. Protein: CASSQNLIGNFYEQYF.

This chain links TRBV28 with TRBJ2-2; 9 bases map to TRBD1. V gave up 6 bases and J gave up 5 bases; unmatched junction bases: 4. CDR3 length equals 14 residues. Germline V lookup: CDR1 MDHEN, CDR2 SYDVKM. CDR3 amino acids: CASRRDRVTGELFF. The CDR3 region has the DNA TGTGCCAGCAGACGGGACAGGGTGACCGGGGAGCTGTTTTTT.

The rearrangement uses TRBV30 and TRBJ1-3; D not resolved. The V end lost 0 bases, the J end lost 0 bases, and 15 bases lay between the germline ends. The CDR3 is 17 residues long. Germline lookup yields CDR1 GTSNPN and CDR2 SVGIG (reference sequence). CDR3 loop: CAWSVLGRLSSGNTIYF. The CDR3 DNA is TGTGCCTGGAGTGTACTCGGCAGGTTGAGCTCTGGAAACACCATATATTTT.

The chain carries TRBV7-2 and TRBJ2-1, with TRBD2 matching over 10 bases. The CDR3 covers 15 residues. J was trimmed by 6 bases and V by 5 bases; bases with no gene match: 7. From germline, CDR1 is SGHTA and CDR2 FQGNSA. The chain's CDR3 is CASSIRTSGFNEQFF. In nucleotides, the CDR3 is TGTGCCAGCAGCATTCGGACTAGCGGATTCAATGAGCAGTTCTTC.

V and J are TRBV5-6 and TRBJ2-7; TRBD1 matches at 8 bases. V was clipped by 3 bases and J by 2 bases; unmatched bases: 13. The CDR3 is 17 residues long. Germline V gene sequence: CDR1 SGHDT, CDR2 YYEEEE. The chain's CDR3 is CASSSTGVVGAPYEQYF. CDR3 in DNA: TGTGCCAGCAGCTCGACAGGGGTTGTTGGGGCACCCTACGAGCAGTACTTC.

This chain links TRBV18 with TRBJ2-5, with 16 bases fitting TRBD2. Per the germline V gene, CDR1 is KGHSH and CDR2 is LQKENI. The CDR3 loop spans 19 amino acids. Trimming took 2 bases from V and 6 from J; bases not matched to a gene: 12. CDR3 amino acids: CASSPIGTSGGADRQTQYF. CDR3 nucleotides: TGTGCCAGCTCACCAATTGGGACTAGCGGGGGGGCTGATCGACAGACCCAGTACTTC.

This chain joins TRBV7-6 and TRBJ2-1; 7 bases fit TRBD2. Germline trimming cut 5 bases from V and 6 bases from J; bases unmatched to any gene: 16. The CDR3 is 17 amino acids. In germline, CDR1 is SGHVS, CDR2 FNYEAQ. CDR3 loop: CASSRRPGEGPFNEQFF. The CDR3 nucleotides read TGTGCCAGCAGCCGCAGACCGGGGGAGGGCCCGTTCAATGAGCAGTTCTTC.

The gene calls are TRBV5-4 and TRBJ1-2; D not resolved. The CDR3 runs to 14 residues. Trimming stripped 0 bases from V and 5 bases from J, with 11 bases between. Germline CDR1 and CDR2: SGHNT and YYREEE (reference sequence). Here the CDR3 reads CASSLEPAEYGYTF. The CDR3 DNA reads TGTGCCAGCAGCTTGGAACCGGCAGAGTATGGCTACACCTTC.

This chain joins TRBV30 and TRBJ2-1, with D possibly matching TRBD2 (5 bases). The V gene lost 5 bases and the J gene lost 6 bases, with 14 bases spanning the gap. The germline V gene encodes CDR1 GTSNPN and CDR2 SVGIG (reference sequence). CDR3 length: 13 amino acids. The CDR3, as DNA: TGTGCCTGGCGGAGGTGGTCGGGCAATGAGCAGTTCTTC. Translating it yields CAWRRWSGNEQFF.

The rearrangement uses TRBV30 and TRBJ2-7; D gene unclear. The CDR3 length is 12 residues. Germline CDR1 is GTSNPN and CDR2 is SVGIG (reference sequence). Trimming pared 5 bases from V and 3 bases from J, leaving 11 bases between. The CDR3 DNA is TGTGCCTGGGGAGCAAAAAACTACGAGCAGTACTTC. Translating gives CAWGAKNYEQYF.

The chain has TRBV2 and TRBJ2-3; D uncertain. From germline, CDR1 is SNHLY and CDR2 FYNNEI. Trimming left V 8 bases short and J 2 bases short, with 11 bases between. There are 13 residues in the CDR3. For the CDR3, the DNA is TGTGCCAGCGGGCCGAGAGACACAGATACGCAGTATTTT. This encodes CASGPRDTDTQYF.

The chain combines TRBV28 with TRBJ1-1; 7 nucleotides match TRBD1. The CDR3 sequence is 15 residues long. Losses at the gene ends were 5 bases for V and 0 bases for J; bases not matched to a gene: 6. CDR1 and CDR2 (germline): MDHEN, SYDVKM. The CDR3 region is CASSLLQGMNTEAFF. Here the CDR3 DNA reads TGTGCCAGCAGTCTCCTACAGGGGATGAACACTGAAGCTTTCTTT. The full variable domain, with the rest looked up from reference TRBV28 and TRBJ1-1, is DVKVTQSSRYLVKRTGEKVFLECVQDMDHENMFWYRQDPGLGLRLIYFSYDVKMKEKGDIPEGYSVSREKKERFSLILESASTNQTSMYLCASSLLQGMNTEAFFGQGTRLTVV.

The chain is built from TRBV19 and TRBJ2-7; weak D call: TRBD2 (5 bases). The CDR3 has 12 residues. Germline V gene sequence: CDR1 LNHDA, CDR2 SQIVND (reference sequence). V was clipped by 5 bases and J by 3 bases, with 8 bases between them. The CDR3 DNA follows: TGTGCCAGTAGTTCACTAGGCTACGAGCAGTACTTC. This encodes CASSSLGYEQYF.

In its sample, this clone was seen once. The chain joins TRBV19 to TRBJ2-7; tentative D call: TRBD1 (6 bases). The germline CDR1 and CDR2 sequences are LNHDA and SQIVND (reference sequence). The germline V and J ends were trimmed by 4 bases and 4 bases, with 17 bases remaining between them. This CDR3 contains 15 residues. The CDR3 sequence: CASSTFRGQSYEQYF. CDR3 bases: TGTGCCAGTAGTACGTTCAGGGGCCAATCATACGAGCAGTACTTC.

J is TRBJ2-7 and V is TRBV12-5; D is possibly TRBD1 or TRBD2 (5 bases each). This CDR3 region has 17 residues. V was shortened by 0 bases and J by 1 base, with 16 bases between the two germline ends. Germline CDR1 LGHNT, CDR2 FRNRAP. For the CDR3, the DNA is TGTGCTAGTGGTTTGGTATTGGGGGATCCACGATCCTACGAGCAGTACTTC. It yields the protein CASGLVLGDPRSYEQYF.

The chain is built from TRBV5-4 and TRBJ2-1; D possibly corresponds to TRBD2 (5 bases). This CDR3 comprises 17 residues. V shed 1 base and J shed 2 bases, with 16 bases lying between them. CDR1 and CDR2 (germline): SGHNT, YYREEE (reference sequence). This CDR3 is CASSLRISAITYNEQFF. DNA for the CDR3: TGTGCCAGCAGCTTGCGGATTAGCGCGATAACCTACAATGAGCAGTTCTTC.

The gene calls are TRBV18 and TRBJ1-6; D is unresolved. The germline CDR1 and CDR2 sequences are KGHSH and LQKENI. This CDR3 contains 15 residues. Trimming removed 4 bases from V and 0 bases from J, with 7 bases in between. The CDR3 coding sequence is TGTGCCAGCTCACTGTCTAGCTCCTATAATTCACCCCTCCACTTT. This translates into CASSLSSSYNSPLHF.

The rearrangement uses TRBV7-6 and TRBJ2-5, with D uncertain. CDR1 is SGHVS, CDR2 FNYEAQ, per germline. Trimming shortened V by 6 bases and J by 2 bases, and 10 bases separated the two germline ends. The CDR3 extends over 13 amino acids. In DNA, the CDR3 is TGTGCCAGCAGTACAAGAATACAAGAGACCCAGTACTTC. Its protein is CASSTRIQETQYF.

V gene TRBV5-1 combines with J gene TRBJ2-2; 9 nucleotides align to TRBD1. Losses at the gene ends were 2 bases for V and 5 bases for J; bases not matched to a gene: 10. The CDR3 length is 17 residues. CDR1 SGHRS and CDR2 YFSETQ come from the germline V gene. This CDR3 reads CASSLSTGGAGTGELFF. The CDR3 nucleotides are TGCGCCAGCAGCTTATCCACAGGGGGCGCCGGGACCGGGGAGCTGTTTTTT.

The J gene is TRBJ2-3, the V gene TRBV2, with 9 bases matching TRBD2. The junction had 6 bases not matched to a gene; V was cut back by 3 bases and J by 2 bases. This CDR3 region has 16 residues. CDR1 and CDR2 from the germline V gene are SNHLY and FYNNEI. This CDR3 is CASSDLGGGVTDTQYF. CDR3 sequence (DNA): TGTGCCAGCAGTGACCTTGGCGGGGGGGTCACAGATACGCAGTATTTT.